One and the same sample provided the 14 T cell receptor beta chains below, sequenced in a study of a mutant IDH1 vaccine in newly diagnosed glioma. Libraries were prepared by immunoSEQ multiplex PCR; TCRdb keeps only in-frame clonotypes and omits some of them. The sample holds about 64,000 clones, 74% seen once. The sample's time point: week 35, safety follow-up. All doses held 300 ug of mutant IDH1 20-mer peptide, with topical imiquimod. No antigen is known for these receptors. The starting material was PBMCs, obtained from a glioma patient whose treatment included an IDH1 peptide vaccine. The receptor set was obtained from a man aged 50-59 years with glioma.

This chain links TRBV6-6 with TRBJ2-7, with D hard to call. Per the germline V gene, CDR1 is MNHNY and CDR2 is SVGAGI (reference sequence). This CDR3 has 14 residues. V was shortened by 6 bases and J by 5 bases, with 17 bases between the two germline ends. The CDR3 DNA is TGTGCCAGCAGGCGTCAGGTGGCTCTAGACGAGCAGTACTTC. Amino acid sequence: CASRRQVALDEQYF.

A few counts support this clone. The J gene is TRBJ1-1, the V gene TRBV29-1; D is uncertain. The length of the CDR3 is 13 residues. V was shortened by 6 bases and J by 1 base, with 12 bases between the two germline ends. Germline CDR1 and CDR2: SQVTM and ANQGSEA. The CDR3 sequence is CSVQGHPNTEAFF. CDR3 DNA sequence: TGCAGCGTCCAAGGGCACCCGAACACTGAAGCTTTCTTT. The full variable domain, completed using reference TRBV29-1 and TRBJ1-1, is SAVISQKPSRDICQRGTSLTIQCQVDSQVTMMFWYRQQPGQSLTLIATANQGSEATYESGFVIDKFPISRPNLTFSTLTVSNMSPEDSSIYLCSVQGHPNTEAFFGQGTRLTVV.

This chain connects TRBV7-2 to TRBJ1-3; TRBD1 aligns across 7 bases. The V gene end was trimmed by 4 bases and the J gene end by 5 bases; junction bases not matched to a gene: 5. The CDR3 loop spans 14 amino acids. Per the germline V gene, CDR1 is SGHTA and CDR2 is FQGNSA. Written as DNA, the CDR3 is TGTGCCAGCAGCTCGACAGGGCTGCGAAACACCATATATTTT. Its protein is CASSSTGLRNTIYF. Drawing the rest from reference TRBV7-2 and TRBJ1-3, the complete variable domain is GAGVSQSPSNKVTEKGKDVELRCDPISGHTALYWYRQSLGQGLEFLIYFQGNSAPDKSGLPSDRFSAERTGGSVSTLTIQRTQQEDSAVYLCASSSTGLRNTIYFGEGSWLTVV.

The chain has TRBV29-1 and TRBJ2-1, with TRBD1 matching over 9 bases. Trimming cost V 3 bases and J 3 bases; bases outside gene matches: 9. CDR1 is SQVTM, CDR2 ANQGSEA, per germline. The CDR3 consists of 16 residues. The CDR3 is CSVEDPGQGLYNEQFF. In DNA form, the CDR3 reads TGCAGCGTTGAGGATCCGGGACAGGGCCTCTACAATGAGCAGTTCTTC.

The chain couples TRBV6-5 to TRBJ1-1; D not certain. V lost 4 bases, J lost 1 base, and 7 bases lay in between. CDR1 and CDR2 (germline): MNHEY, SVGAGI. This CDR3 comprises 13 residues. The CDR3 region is CASSSRGNTEAFF. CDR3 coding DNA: TGTGCCAGCAGTTCCCGGGGGAACACTGAAGCTTTCTTT.

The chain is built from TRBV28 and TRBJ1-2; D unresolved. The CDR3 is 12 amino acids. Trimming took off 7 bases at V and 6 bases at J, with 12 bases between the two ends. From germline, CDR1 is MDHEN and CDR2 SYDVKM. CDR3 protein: CASTDWSDGYTF. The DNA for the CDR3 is TGTGCCAGCACGGATTGGTCTGATGGCTACACCTTC.

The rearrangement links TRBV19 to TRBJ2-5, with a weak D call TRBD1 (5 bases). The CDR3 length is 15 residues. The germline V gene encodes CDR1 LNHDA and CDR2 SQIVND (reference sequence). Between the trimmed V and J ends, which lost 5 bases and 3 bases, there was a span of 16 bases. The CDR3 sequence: CASSSFPSREETQYF. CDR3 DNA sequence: TGTGCCAGTAGTTCATTCCCCTCCAGGGAAGAGACCCAGTACTTC.

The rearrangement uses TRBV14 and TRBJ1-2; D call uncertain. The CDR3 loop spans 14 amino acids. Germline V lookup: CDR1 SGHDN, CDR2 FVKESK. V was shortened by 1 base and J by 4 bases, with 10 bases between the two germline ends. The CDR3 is CASSQALGFYGYTF. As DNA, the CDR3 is TGTGCCAGCAGCCAAGCATTGGGGTTCTATGGCTACACCTTC.

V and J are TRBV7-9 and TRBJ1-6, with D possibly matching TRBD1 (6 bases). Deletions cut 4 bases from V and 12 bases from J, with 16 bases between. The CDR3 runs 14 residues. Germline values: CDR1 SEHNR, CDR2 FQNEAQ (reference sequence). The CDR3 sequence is CASSSGAGSEPLHF. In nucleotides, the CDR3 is TGTGCCAGCAGCTCGGGGGCCGGGAGCGAACCCCTCCACTTT.

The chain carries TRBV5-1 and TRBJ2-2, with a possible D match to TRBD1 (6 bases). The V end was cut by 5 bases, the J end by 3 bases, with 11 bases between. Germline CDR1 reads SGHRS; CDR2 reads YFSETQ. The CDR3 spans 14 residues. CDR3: CASSWTDDTGELFF. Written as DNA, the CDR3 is TGCGCCAGCAGTTGGACAGATGACACCGGGGAGCTGTTTTTT.

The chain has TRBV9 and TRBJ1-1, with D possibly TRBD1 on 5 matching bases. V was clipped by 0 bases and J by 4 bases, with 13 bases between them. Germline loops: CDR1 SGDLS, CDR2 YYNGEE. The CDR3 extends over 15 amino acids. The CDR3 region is CASSVGDGGSTEAFF. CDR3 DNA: TGTGCCAGCAGCGTAGGAGATGGGGGGAGCACTGAAGCTTTCTTT.

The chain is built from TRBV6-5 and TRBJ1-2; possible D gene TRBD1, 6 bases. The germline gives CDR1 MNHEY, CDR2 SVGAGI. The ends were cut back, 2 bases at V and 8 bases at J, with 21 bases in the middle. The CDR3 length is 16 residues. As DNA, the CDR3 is TGTGCCAGCAGTTACGGGCGGGGGGCCGTGGCGGGGGGCTACACCTTC. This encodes CASSYGRGAVAGGYTF.

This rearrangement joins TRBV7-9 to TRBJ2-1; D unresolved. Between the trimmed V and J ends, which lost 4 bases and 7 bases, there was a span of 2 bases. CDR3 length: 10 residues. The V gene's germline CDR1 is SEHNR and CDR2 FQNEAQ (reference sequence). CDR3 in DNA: TGTGCCAGCAGCTCTAATGAGCAGTTCTTC. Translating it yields CASSSNEQFF. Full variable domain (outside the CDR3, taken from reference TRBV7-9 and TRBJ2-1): DTGVSQNPRHKITKRGQNVTFRCDPISEHNRLYWYRQTLGQGPEFLTYFQNEAQLEKSRLLSDRFSAERPKGSFSTLEIQRTEQGDSAMYLCASSSNEQFFGPGTRLTVL.

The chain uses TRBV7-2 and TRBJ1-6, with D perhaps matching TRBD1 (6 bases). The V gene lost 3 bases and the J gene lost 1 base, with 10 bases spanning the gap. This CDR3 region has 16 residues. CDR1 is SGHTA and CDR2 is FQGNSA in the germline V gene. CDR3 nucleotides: TGTGCCAGCAGCTTCACAGGGTTTTCCTATAATTCACCCCTCCACTTT. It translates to CASSFTGFSYNSPLHF.